These 15 T cell receptor beta chains were all obtained from the same sample, sequenced in a study of patients and donors after allogeneic stem cell transplantation. TCRdb passed the RT-PCR reads through MiXCR, listing each CDR3 protein once. Of some 880,000 distinct CDR3 sequences listed, about a sixth are singletons. Sequencing was done on a sample of blood, either unsorted or a sorted T cell fraction (not recorded which). These receptors came from a human donor who was either an allogeneic HSCT recipient or a stem cell or donor lymphocyte infusion donor (not recorded which). It is not recorded whose cells these are; they may come from a transplant donor.

This clonotype was detected only a few times. This chain uses TRBV10-3 with TRBJ2-3; D is uncertain. Germline V gene sequence: CDR1 ENHRY, CDR2 SYGVKD. The V end was cut by 7 bases, the J end by 2 bases, with 10 bases between. The CDR3 runs to 13 residues. The DNA for the CDR3 is TGTGCCATCATGGGCACAGACACAGATACGCAGTATTTT. It yields the protein CAIMGTDTDTQYF.

The V and J genes are TRBV11-2 and TRBJ1-1; D not resolved. Trimming removed 2 bases from V and 5 bases from J, with 9 bases in between. The CDR3 contains 13 residues. The germline gives CDR1 SGHAT, CDR2 FQNNGV. The CDR3 loop reads CASSLRTKTEAFF. The CDR3 coding sequence is TGTGCCAGCAGCTTACGCACGAAAACTGAAGCTTTCTTT.

This clonotype was detected only a few times. This sequence joins TRBV30 and TRBJ1-4; D not certain. V lost 3 bases and J lost 5, with 10 bases in between. CDR3 length: 13 amino acids. From germline, CDR1 is GTSNPN and CDR2 SVGIG (reference sequence). In nucleotides, the CDR3 is TGTGCCTGGAGCGCATTAAACAATGAAAAACTGTTTTTT. Its translation: CAWSALNNEKLFF.

The gene calls are TRBV4-3 and TRBJ2-5; 9 nucleotides agree with TRBD1. The CDR3 totals 16 residues. V shed 1 base, J shed 5 bases, and the junction held 8 bases outside the gene matches. Germline V gives CDR1 LGHNA, CDR2 YSLEER. The CDR3 DNA is TGCGCCAGCAGCCAAGCTACAGGGGGCGCGGGGGAGACCCAGTACTTC. This encodes CASSQATGGAGETQYF.

The chain couples TRBV6-5 to TRBJ2-7; 8 bases line up with TRBD1. From germline, CDR1 is MNHEY and CDR2 SVGAGI. The J segment lost 1 base and the V segment lost 0 bases, leaving 5 bases of the junction unmatched. The CDR3 sequence is 16 residues long. The CDR3 loop reads CASSYSTHRGSYEQYF. The CDR3 DNA reads TGTGCCAGCAGTTACTCGACTCACAGGGGGTCCTACGAGCAGTACTTC.

This clonotype was counted only a few times. This chain joins TRBV5-1 and TRBJ1-1; no definite D call. Trimming took 0 bases from V and 1 from J, leaving 7 bases between them. The germline CDR1 and CDR2 sequences are SGHRS and YFSETQ. This CDR3 is built from 14 residues. The CDR3 region is CASSLEARNTEAFF. CDR3 coding DNA: TGCGCCAGCAGCTTGGAGGCCAGGAACACTGAAGCTTTCTTT. Filled out from reference TRBV5-1 and TRBJ1-1, the complete variable domain reads KAGVTQTPRYLIKTRGQQVTLSCSPISGHRSVSWYQQTPGQGLQFLFEYFSETQRNKGNFPGRFSGRQFSNSRSEMNVSTLELGDSALYLCASSLEARNTEAFFGQGTRLTVV.

This clonotype came up a few times. This chain uses TRBV6-2 or TRBV6-3 with TRBJ2-1, with 12 bases that match TRBD2. Germline lookup yields CDR1 MNHEY and CDR2 SVGEGT. The CDR3 has 14 residues. V lost 7 bases, J lost 5 bases, and 3 bases stayed unmatched. The CDR3 sequence: CASKTSGGNNEQFF. CDR3 coding DNA: TGTGCCAGCAAAACTAGCGGGGGGAACAATGAGCAGTTCTTC.

The chain employs TRBV20-1 and TRBJ2-1; unclear D gene. Looked up from germline, CDR1 is DFQATT and CDR2 is SNEGSKA (reference sequence). V was pared by 6 bases and J by 1 base, with 13 bases between. The CDR3 is 14 residues long. The DNA of the CDR3 is TGCAGTGCCCCCTCCCTAGAATCCTACAATGAGCAGTTCTTC. This codes for CSAPSLESYNEQFF.

This clonotype has more than one count but fewer than ten. The chain is built from TRBV7-2 and TRBJ1-5, with 9 bases matching TRBD1. The CDR3 spans 17 residues. The junction had 9 bases not matched to a gene; V was cut back by 2 bases and J by 4 bases. Per the germline V gene, CDR1 is SGHTA and CDR2 is FQGNSA. The CDR3 DNA reads as TGTGCCAGCAGCTTAAACTTCGGGACAGGGATTAATCAGCCCCAGCATTTT. Translating it yields CASSLNFGTGINQPQHF.

The rearrangement joins TRBV7-9 to TRBJ2-3; D gene unclear. The CDR3 extends over 15 amino acids. The V gene's germline CDR1 is SEHNR and CDR2 FQNEAQ (reference sequence). V was cut by 5 bases and J by 0 bases, with 12 bases left in between. The CDR3 DNA sequence: TGTGCCAGCAGCCGCCGTGTGGTTAGCACAGATACGCAGTATTTT. It encodes CASSRRVVSTDTQYF.

This chain uses TRBV7-9 with TRBJ2-7; D unresolved. The V end was cut by 1 base, the J end by 5 bases, with 9 bases between. This CDR3 region has 13 residues. Germline loops: CDR1 SEHNR, CDR2 FQNEAQ (reference sequence). The CDR3 DNA is TGTGCCAGCAGCTTAGACCCCTCTCACGAGCAGTACTTC. Amino acid sequence: CASSLDPSHEQYF.

As for this clonotype: A read error may produce the germline difference seen at one junction end. CDR3 protein: CCARSPTSGGQAGELFF. In nucleotides, the CDR3 is TGCTGTGCTAGGAGCCCGACTAGCGGGGGGCAGGCCGGGGAGCTGTTTTTT. The chain is built from TRBV20-1 and TRBJ2-2, with 13 bases aligning to TRBD2. The CDR3 covers 17 residues. The germline V gene has CDR1 DFQATT and CDR2 SNEGSKA (reference sequence).

This clonotype showed up just a few times. Here the CDR3 DNA reads TGTGCCAGCAGTTTCGGTTACAAAGAGACCCAGTACTTC. Protein product: CASSFGYKETQYF. The chain joins TRBV25-1 to TRBJ2-5; D not certain. The CDR3 has 13 amino acids. V was cut by 5 bases and J by 3 bases, with 10 bases left in between. The V gene's germline CDR1 is MGHDK and CDR2 SYGVNS. The full variable domain, in which reference TRBV25-1 and TRBJ2-5 provide the parts outside the CDR3, is EADIYQTPRYLVIGTGKKITLECSQTMGHDKMYWYQQDPGMELHLIHYSYGVNSTEKGDLSSESTVSRIRTEHFPLTLESARPSHTSQYLCASSFGYKETQYFGPGTRLLVL.

The table lists this clonotype with a few counts. The chain recombines TRBV7-9 with TRBJ2-4; 10 positions match TRBD2. The length of the CDR3 is 17 residues. V shed 2 bases and J 2 bases; nucleotides not matched to a gene: 6. Germline V lookup: CDR1 SEHNR, CDR2 FQNEAQ (reference sequence). This CDR3 reads CASSLRLAGNSKNIQYF. The CDR3 nucleotides are TGTGCCAGCAGCTTAAGACTAGCGGGCAATTCCAAAAACATTCAGTACTTC.

A few counts support this clonotype. This CDR3 is CSGEYSYEQYF. The DNA for the CDR3 is TGCAGTGGGGAATACTCCTACGAGCAGTACTTC. The genes are TRBV20-1 and TRBJ2-7; D is unclear. This CDR3 region has 11 residues. Trimming pared 7 bases from V and 0 bases from J, leaving 7 bases between. Germline V gene lookup returns CDR1 DFQATT and CDR2 SNEGSKA (reference sequence).